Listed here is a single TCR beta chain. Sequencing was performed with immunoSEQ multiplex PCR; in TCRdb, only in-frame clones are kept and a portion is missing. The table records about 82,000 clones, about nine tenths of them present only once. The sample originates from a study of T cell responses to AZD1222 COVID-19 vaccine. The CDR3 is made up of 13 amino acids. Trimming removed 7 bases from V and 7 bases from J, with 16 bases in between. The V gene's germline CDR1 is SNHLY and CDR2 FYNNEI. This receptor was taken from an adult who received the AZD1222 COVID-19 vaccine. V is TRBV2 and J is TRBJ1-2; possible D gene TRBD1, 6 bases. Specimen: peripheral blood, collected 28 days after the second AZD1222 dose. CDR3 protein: CASTSTGMRGYTF. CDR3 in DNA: TGTGCCAGCACCTCTACAGGGATGCGTGGCTACACCTTC.